A selection of T cell receptor beta chains follows, all from one sample in a study of T cells in Graves' hyperthyroidism and ophthalmopathy. TCRdb re-derived calls from the multiplex PCR reads in MiXCR, one entry per CDR3 protein. The sample records nearly 750,000 distinct CDR3 sequences, just over 35% being singletons. Sequencing used blood. The receptors here all came from a woman in her thirties or forties with Graves' hyperthyroidism. CDR3s include the opening cysteine and the closing phenylalanine or tryptophan. Fields, in order: V gene, J gene, D gene, clone size, CDR3 protein, CDR3 DNA. A D gene is named only where the DNA matches it firmly. Clone size appears in some rows only: once, few, many, or a class for an expanded clone.

V gene: TRBV7-9; J gene: TRBJ1-2; D gene: .; clone size: .; CDR3 protein: CASPRRDNSEVVDGYTF; CDR3 DNA: TGTGCCAGCCCTCGGCGGGACAACTCCGAGGTGGTTGATGGCTACACCTTC
V gene: TRBV7-2; J gene: TRBJ1-5; D gene: .; clone size: .; CDR3 protein: CASSFDYSNQPQHF; CDR3 DNA: TGTGCCAGCAGCTTTGACTATAGCAATCAGCCCCAGCATTTT
V gene: TRBV6-5; J gene: TRBJ2-7; D gene: .; clone size: few; CDR3 protein: CASSYSTVSYEQYF; CDR3 DNA: TGTGCCAGCAGTTACTCGACCGTATCCTACGAGCAGTACTTC
V gene: TRBV24-1; J gene: TRBJ2-1; D gene: .; clone size: .; CDR3 protein: CATSGPDRETGWNEQFF; CDR3 DNA: TGTGCCACCAGTGGGCCTGACCGGGAGACAGGGTGGAATGAGCAGTTCTTC
V gene: TRBV6-4; J gene: TRBJ2-7; D gene: .; clone size: many; CDR3 protein: CASSDSRGHEQYF; CDR3 DNA: TGTGCCAGCAGTGATTCGAGGGGCCACGAGCAGTACTTC
V gene: TRBV5-5; J gene: TRBJ2-5; D gene: .; clone size: .; CDR3 protein: CASSRPGHNQETQYF; CDR3 DNA: TGTGCCAGCAGCCGGCCGGGACACAATCAAGAGACCCAGTACTTC
V gene: TRBV28; J gene: TRBJ1-5; D gene: .; clone size: .; CDR3 protein: CASSHGLSYSNQPQHF; CDR3 DNA: TGTGCCAGCAGTCACGGACTATCTTATAGCAATCAGCCCCAGCATTTT
V gene: TRBV7-9; J gene: TRBJ2-7; D gene: TRBD2; clone size: many; CDR3 protein: CASSVSGGPYEQYF; CDR3 DNA: TGTGCCAGCAGCGTTAGCGGGGGGCCGTACGAGCAGTACTTC
V gene: TRBV7-9; J gene: TRBJ1-5; D gene: .; clone size: many; CDR3 protein: CASSSEYSNQPQHF; CDR3 DNA: TGTGCCAGCAGCTCGGAATATAGCAATCAGCCCCAGCATTTT
V gene: TRBV13; J gene: TRBJ1-2; D gene: .; clone size: many; CDR3 protein: CASSLSRDDYYGYTF; CDR3 DNA: TGTGCCAGCAGCTTATCGAGGGACGATTACTATGGCTACACCTTC
V gene: TRBV20-1; J gene: TRBJ1-6; D gene: .; clone size: many; CDR3 protein: CSAGTGNSPLHF; CDR3 DNA: TGCAGTGCAGGGACGGGAAATTCACCCCTCCACTTT
V gene: TRBV14; J gene: TRBJ1-5; D gene: .; clone size: few; CDR3 protein: CASSQDLGNRQPQHF; CDR3 DNA: TGTGCCAGCAGCCAAGATCTGGGGAACCGGCAGCCCCAGCATTTT
V gene: TRBV7-2; J gene: TRBJ2-2; D gene: .; clone size: many; CDR3 protein: CASSEVIDGELFF; CDR3 DNA: TGTGCCAGCAGCGAGGTGATTGATGGGGAGCTGTTTTTT
V gene: TRBV7-9; J gene: TRBJ2-7; D gene: .; clone size: .; CDR3 protein: CASSLGRSYGGPHAYEQYF; CDR3 DNA: TGTGCCAGCAGCTTAGGTCGCAGTTACGGGGGACCTCACGCCTACGAGCAGTACTTC
V gene: TRBV29-1; J gene: TRBJ1-3; D gene: .; clone size: many; CDR3 protein: CSVDGTSGNTIYF; CDR3 DNA: TGCAGCGTTGACGGGACCTCTGGAAACACCATATATTTT
V gene: TRBV12-3/TRBV12-4; J gene: TRBJ1-2; D gene: .; clone size: .; CDR3 protein: CASRGDRNGYTF; CDR3 DNA: TGTGCCAGCCGGGGGGACCGGAATGGCTACACCTTC
V gene: TRBV4-3; J gene: TRBJ1-2; D gene: .; clone size: .; CDR3 protein: CASSQEQGSFYGYTF; CDR3 DNA: TGCGCCAGCAGCCAAGAGCAGGGCAGCTTCTATGGCTACACCTTC
V gene: TRBV12-3/TRBV12-4; J gene: TRBJ1-2; D gene: .; clone size: many; CDR3 protein: CASRLQIDSGGYTF; CDR3 DNA: TGTGCCAGCAGGCTTCAAATCGACAGCGGGGGCTACACCTTC
V gene: TRBV6-5; J gene: TRBJ1-6; D gene: .; clone size: .; CDR3 protein: CASSYSGIAVQPLHF; CDR3 DNA: TGTGCCAGCAGTTACTCAGGGATTGCGGTTCAACCCCTCCACTTT
V gene: TRBV20-1; J gene: TRBJ1-2; D gene: .; clone size: many; CDR3 protein: CSASSNYGYTF; CDR3 DNA: TGCAGTGCTAGTTCTAACTATGGCTACACCTTC
V gene: TRBV7-2; J gene: TRBJ1-1; D gene: TRBD1; clone size: .; CDR3 protein: CASSKPGTGSEAFF; CDR3 DNA: TGTGCCAGCAGCAAGCCCGGGACAGGGTCTGAAGCTTTCTTT
V gene: TRBV4-1; J gene: TRBJ2-7; D gene: .; clone size: .; CDR3 protein: CASSREGASYEQYF; CDR3 DNA: TGCGCCAGCAGCCGTGAAGGGGCCTCCTACGAGCAGTACTTC
V gene: TRBV29-1; J gene: TRBJ1-5; D gene: TRBD1; clone size: .; CDR3 protein: CSLGQGDQPQHF; CDR3 DNA: TGCAGCTTAGGACAGGGGGATCAGCCCCAGCATTTT
V gene: TRBV10-3; J gene: TRBJ2-6; D gene: TRBD1; clone size: .; CDR3 protein: CAIKRTGANVLTF; CDR3 DNA: TGTGCCATCAAGAGGACAGGGGCGAACGTCCTGACTTTC
V gene: TRBV2; J gene: TRBJ1-5; D gene: .; clone size: many; CDR3 protein: CASSRRRDNQPQHF; CDR3 DNA: TGTGCCAGCAGTCGACGACGGGACAATCAGCCCCAGCATTTT
V gene: TRBV14; J gene: TRBJ1-1; D gene: .; clone size: many; CDR3 protein: CASSTMTHGTEAFF; CDR3 DNA: TGTGCCAGCAGCACGATGACACACGGCACTGAAGCTTTCTTT
V gene: TRBV12-3/TRBV12-4; J gene: TRBJ2-7; D gene: .; clone size: .; CDR3 protein: CASTFSGPPYNYEQYF; CDR3 DNA: TGTGCCAGCACCTTCTCAGGTCCCCCTTATAACTACGAGCAGTACTTC
V gene: TRBV12-3/TRBV12-4; J gene: TRBJ1-6; D gene: TRBD1; clone size: few; CDR3 protein: CASSFRDRNSPLHF; CDR3 DNA: TGTGCCAGCAGTTTTCGGGACAGAAATTCACCCCTCCACTTT
V gene: TRBV9; J gene: TRBJ1-2; D gene: TRBD1; clone size: .; CDR3 protein: CASSVGAGGVADYGYTF; CDR3 DNA: TGTGCCAGCAGCGTAGGGGCAGGGGGGGTAGCCGACTATGGCTACACCTTC
V gene: TRBV15; J gene: TRBJ1-4; D gene: .; clone size: few; CDR3 protein: CATSSFRGDRRREKLFF; CDR3 DNA: TGTGCCACCAGCAGTTTCCGCGGAGACAGAAGACGGGAAAAACTGTTTTTT
V gene: TRBV15; J gene: TRBJ1-2; D gene: .; clone size: once; CDR3 protein: CATSRDKLANYGYTF; CDR3 DNA: TGTGCCACCAGCAGAGATAAGCTCGCAAACTATGGCTACACCTTC
V gene: TRBV15; J gene: TRBJ2-5; D gene: .; clone size: .; CDR3 protein: CATSRRTEQETQYF; CDR3 DNA: TGTGCCACCAGCAGGAGGACAGAACAAGAGACCCAGTACTTC
V gene: TRBV5-1; J gene: TRBJ1-1; D gene: .; clone size: many; CDR3 protein: CASSSPDPGEAFF; CDR3 DNA: TGCGCCAGCAGCTCTCCGGACCCGGGCGAAGCTTTCTTT
V gene: TRBV7-8; J gene: TRBJ2-1; D gene: .; clone size: few; CDR3 protein: CASSLGRDNEQFF; CDR3 DNA: TGTGCCAGCAGCTTAGGCAGGGACAATGAGCAGTTCTTC
V gene: TRBV9; J gene: TRBJ2-2; D gene: TRBD1; clone size: many; CDR3 protein: CASSVETGGTGELFF; CDR3 DNA: TGTGCCAGCAGCGTTGAGACAGGGGGCACCGGGGAGCTGTTTTTT
V gene: TRBV14; J gene: TRBJ1-2; D gene: .; clone size: many; CDR3 protein: CASSQDPGASPYGYTF; CDR3 DNA: TGTGCCAGCAGCCAAGATCCGGGGGCGTCGCCCTATGGCTACACCTTC
V gene: TRBV20-1; J gene: TRBJ2-7; D gene: TRBD1; clone size: .; CDR3 protein: CSARETGWVPYEQYF; CDR3 DNA: TGCAGTGCTAGAGAGACAGGGTGGGTTCCCTACGAGCAGTACTTC
V gene: TRBV4-3; J gene: TRBJ1-2; D gene: .; clone size: many; CDR3 protein: CASSPAGPYNYGYTF; CDR3 DNA: TGCGCCAGCAGCCCAGCAGGCCCCTATAACTATGGCTACACCTTC